This T cell receptor beta chain was sequenced for a study of blood T cell repertoires in COVID-19. Study in general: From T cells, B-cell-depleted T cells, or PBMCs came the material, which was cDNA or gDNA.

Resolution of symptoms, clearance, or two negative PCRs was present in recovered Cohort 3 donors. With 2 bases removed from V and 0 bases from J, the gap between germline ends came to 11 bases. The germline V gene encodes CDR1 ENHRY and CDR2 SYGVKD. This CDR3 comprises 16 residues. Produced via immunoSEQ multiplex PCR; TCRdb's table is partial and in-frame only. Altogether some 420,000 clones are present, roughly nine tenths being singletons, with the ten largest covering around 1.1%. The V call is TRBV10-3, the J call TRBJ2-1, with D perhaps matching TRBD2 (6 bases). Specimen: PBMCs or T cells enriched from blood (not recorded which). The sequence was collected from a man younger than 45 who had recovered from COVID-19. The CDR3 DNA sequence: TGTGCCATCAGTGAGGCCGGGAGTAGCTCCTACAATGAGCAGTTCTTC. Its translation is CAISEAGSSSYNEQFF.